The 9 T cell receptor beta chains given below trace back to one sample, sequenced in a study of identical twins. TCRdb independently ran MiXCR on the 5' RACE reads; one entry per CDR3 protein. The data show 690,000 or so distinct CDR3 sequences, over 8.5% seen once. The sample was also reused in another study, on yellow fever vaccine responses in identical twins.

The sequenced material came from PBMCs. The receptors come from a woman aged 18-29 years in good health.

This clonotype has more than one count but fewer than ten. The rearrangement uses TRBV27 and TRBJ2-7; TRBD2 agrees at 8 bases. J lost 3 bases, V lost 6 bases, and 4 bases had no gene match. CDR1 and CDR2 from the germline V gene are MNHEY and SMNVEV (reference sequence). There are 13 residues in the CDR3. CDR3 nucleotide sequence: TGTGCCAGCAGAAATAGCGGGAACTACGAGCAGTACTTC. It yields the protein CASRNSGNYEQYF.

This clonotype showed up just a few times. This chain joins TRBV6-5 and TRBJ1-5, with D unresolved. Trimming took off 1 base at V and 9 bases at J, with 13 bases between the two ends. The CDR3 sequence is 14 residues long. CDR1 and CDR2 (germline): MNHEY, SVGAGI. DNA for the CDR3: TGTGCCAGCAGTTACTTGCCAGGTGAAGGGCCCCAGCATTTT. Translating it yields CASSYLPGEGPQHF.

The chain combines TRBV20-1 with TRBJ2-3; TRBD2 agrees at 8 bases. Germline V lookup: CDR1 DFQATT, CDR2 SNEGSKA (reference sequence). The length of the CDR3 is 13 residues. The DNA of the CDR3 is TGCAGCTCCGGGAGGGGCGAACCAGATACGCAGTATTTT. Translating it yields CSSGRGEPDTQYF.

The J gene is TRBJ2-6, the V gene TRBV21-1; the table gives TRBD1 as D, unverified against the DNA. TRBV21-1 corresponds to a pseudogene. This CDR3 has 19 amino acids. The chain's CDR3 is CASSKGRQGSGSGANVLTF. CDR3 DNA sequence: TGTGCCAGCAGCAAGGGAAGGCAGGGGTCTGGCTCTGGGGCCAACGTCCTGACTTTC.

The chain uses TRBV19 and TRBJ2-2, with 8 bases matching TRBD2. CDR1 and CDR2 (germline): LNHDA, SQIVND (reference sequence). The CDR3 spans 13 residues. CDR3 in DNA: TGTGTCGATAACGGGGGGGGCACCGGGGAGCTGTTTTTT. Its protein product is CVDNGGGTGELFF. The complete variable domain, with remaining parts taken from reference TRBV19 and TRBJ2-2, reads DGGITQSPKYLFRKEGQNVTLSCEQNLNHDAMYWYRQDPGQGLRLIYYSQIVNDFQKGDIAEGYSVSREKKESFPLTVTSAQKNPTAFYLCVDNGGGTGELFFGEGSRLTVL.

This clonotype was detected only a few times. The chain links TRBV28 to TRBJ2-7, with D unresolved. CDR3 length: 17 amino acids. Trimming pared 4 bases from V and 2 bases from J, leaving 21 bases between. Germline lookup yields CDR1 MDHEN and CDR2 SYDVKM. This CDR3 reads CASSSSFSESGPYEQYF. The CDR3 bases are TGTGCCAGCAGTTCCTCATTCTCGGAGTCAGGTCCCTACGAGCAGTACTTC.

The chain couples TRBV20-1 to TRBJ2-5; D perhaps matches TRBD2 (7 bases). Per the germline V gene, CDR1 is DFQATT and CDR2 is SNEGSKA (reference sequence). The CDR3 covers 15 residues. V was trimmed by 5 bases and J by 1 base, leaving 17 bases between them. The CDR3: CSAERDMNLQETQYF. CDR3 DNA sequence: TGCAGTGCTGAGCGGGACATGAACCTCCAAGAGACCCAGTACTTC.

The CDR3 is CSARDTGPQHF. DNA of the CDR3: TGCAGTGCTAGAGATACAGGGCCCCAGCATTTT. V is TRBV20-1 and J is TRBJ1-5, with D possibly TRBD1 on 5 matching bases. V dropped 0 bases and J dropped 9 bases, with 6 bases sitting between them. Germline values: CDR1 DFQATT, CDR2 SNEGSKA (reference sequence). This CDR3 contains 11 residues.

The rearrangement links TRBV6-2 or TRBV6-3 to TRBJ1-1; D unresolved. Germline V gene lookup returns CDR1 MNHEY and CDR2 SVGEGT. The V and J ends lost 2 bases and 1 base respectively, with 11 bases between them. CDR3 size: 15 residues. Here the CDR3 reads CASSYLIGQNTEAFF. DNA for the CDR3: TGTGCCAGCAGTTACCTTATTGGCCAGAACACTGAAGCTTTCTTT.